What follows is one T cell receptor (beta chain) and its context. This CDR3 comprises 14 residues. Trimming pared 2 bases from V and 7 bases from J, leaving 11 bases between. Germline-derived CDR1 and CDR2 are MDHEN and SYDVKM. The donors belonged to the approximately 120-subject validation cohort, separate from the approximately 700-subject first cohort. Sequencing used immunoSEQ multiplex PCR; TCRdb keeps in-frame clones, though not all of them. The sample shows more than 110,000 clones, around 88% of them seen only once. The data stem from a study of cytomegalovirus exposure and HLA in healthy donors.

The chain links TRBV28 to TRBJ1-4; D is unclear. The receptor was isolated from a woman under 30 in good health and CMV-seropositive. Input material: PBMCs. The CDR3 protein is CASSLTESVEKLFF. The CDR3 region has the DNA TGTGCCAGCAGTTTAACAGAGAGTGTTGAAAAACTGTTTTTT.